This TCR beta chain was sequenced for a study of T-cell memory formation after mild COVID-19. This clonotype has a count of ten or more. Its specificity is unknown. General study results and limits: The SARS-CoV-2 specificity of second-wave clones reaching peak at day 37 remained unverified. Cross-reactive memory apparently joined, as some responding clones appeared in pre-infection memory. The CD4+ clones that contracted clustered mainly within CM and EM, and the CD8+ clones concentrated in EMRA.

CDR3 length equals 15 residues. CDR1 is SGHRS, CDR2 YFSETQ, per germline. Trimming removed 0 bases from V and 3 bases from J, with 13 bases in between. The authors produced TCR alpha and TCR beta cDNA libraries with sample barcodes and UMIs by 5'RACE using constant-segment primers. TCRdb recomputed calls from the 5' RACE reads with MiXCR, one row per CDR3 protein. The repertoire holds under 250,000 distinct CDR3 sequences, with 9.4% as singletons. This receptor was obtained from a man younger than 30 who had mild COVID-19 (a few samples of this study predate the infection). Cell type and time point are not known. Source material: PBMCs or a T cell subset sorted from them (not recorded which). The chain combines TRBV5-1 with TRBJ2-7; tentative D call: TRBD2 (5 bases). The CDR3 DNA is TGCGCCAGCAGCTTGGCCGGGGTAGAAGGCTACGAGCAGTACTTC. It codes for CASSLAGVEGYEQYF.